These 2 T cell receptor beta chains were all obtained from the same sample, sequenced in a study of shared clonotypes between healthy human individuals. The naive CD8 fraction comprised CD45RO-negative cells positively selected for CCR7 and excluded terminally differentiated effector memory CD45RA+ cells. Data came from immunoSEQ multiplex PCR; TCRdb stores just in-frame clones and leaves some out. The table has about 2.1 million clones, 90% to 95% seen once; the top ten hold under 2%. Sequenced input: naive CD8+ T cells from PBMCs. The receptors here all came from a man aged 18 to 35 in good health. Some clones in this sample may be carry-over from other donors' samples.

This chain joins TRBV28 and TRBJ2-7; TRBD2 is a possible D gene (5 bases). The CDR3 spans 14 residues. In germline, CDR1 is MDHEN, CDR2 SYDVKM. V was pared by 3 bases and J by 3 bases, with 12 bases between. The CDR3 region is CASSLSLGSYEQYF. In DNA, the CDR3 is TGTGCCAGCAGTTTGTCCCTTGGGAGCTACGAGCAGTACTTC.

The chain is built from TRBV7-9 and TRBJ2-4; D perhaps matches TRBD2 (6 bases). The CDR3 sequence is 16 residues long. Germline CDR1 reads SEHNR; CDR2 reads FQNEAQ (reference sequence). Deletions cut 1 base from V and 0 bases from J, with 10 bases between. The CDR3 nucleotides read TGTGCCAGCAGCTTAGGGGGGGTTTTAGCCAAAAACATTCAGTACTTC. Protein product: CASSLGGVLAKNIQYF. The variable domain in full, completed from reference TRBV7-9 and TRBJ2-4, reads DTGVSQNPRHKITKRGQNVTFRCDPISEHNRLYWYRQTLGQGPEFLTYFQNEAQLEKSRLLSDRFSAERPKGSFSTLEIQRTEQGDSAMYLCASSLGGVLAKNIQYFGAGTRLSVL.